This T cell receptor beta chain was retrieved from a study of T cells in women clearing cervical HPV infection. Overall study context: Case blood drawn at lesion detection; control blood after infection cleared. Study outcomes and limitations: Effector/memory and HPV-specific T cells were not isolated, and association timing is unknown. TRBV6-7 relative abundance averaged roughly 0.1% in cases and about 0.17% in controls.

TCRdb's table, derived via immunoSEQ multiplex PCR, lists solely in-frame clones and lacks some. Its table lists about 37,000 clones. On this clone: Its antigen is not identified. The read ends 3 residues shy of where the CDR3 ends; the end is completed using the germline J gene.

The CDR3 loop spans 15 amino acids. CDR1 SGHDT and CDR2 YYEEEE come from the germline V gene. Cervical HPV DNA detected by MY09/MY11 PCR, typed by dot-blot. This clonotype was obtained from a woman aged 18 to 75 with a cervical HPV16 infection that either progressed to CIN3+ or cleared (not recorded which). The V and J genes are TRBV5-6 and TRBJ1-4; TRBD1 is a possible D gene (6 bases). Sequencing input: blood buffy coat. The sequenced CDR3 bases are TGTGCCAGCAGCCGGAGGGGGTATTCCTCGGGGAAA. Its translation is CASSRRGYSSGK. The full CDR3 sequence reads CASSRRGYSSGKLFF.